The 24 T cell receptor beta chains below all came from one sample that was sequenced in a study of blood T cell repertoires in COVID-19. Assay used: immunoSEQ multiplex PCR; TCRdb lists only in-frame clones, some missing. The sample has 130,000 to 150,000 clones, 80% seen once. The sample taken for sequencing was peripheral blood. These receptors originate from a man aged 55 to 70 with active or convalescent COVID-19.

This clone was found a few times. The gene calls are TRBV4-1 and TRBJ2-5; a weak D match, TRBD1 (5 bases). Germline V gene data show CDR1 as MGHRA and CDR2 as YSYEKL. Trimming shortened V by 1 base and J by 1 base, and 16 bases separated the two germline ends. The CDR3 consists of 17 residues. In DNA form, the CDR3 reads TGCGCCAGCAGCCAAGGGGGTAGGGGCGGAGCCCAAGAGACCCAGTACTTC. This gives the protein CASSQGGRGGAQETQYF.

The chain joins TRBV11-2 to TRBJ1-2, with 8 positions matching TRBD1. There are 15 residues in the CDR3. V trimming: 2 bases; J trimming: 2 bases; junction bases outside the gene matches: 4. CDR1 and CDR2 (germline): SGHAT, FQNNGV. CDR3 bases: TGTGCCAGCAGCTTAAGGCAGGGGGCCAACTATGGCTACACCTTC. Translated: CASSLRQGANYGYTF.

This rearrangement joins TRBV4-2 to TRBJ2-6; TRBD1 matches 8 bases. The V segment lost 4 bases and the J segment 1 base; nucleotides outside the gene matches: 9. CDR1 and CDR2 (germline): LGHNA, YNFKEQ. This CDR3 is 18 amino acids long. This CDR3 is CASSLGQGRVSGANVLTF. CDR3 coding DNA: TGTGCCAGCAGCCTTGGACAGGGAAGAGTTTCTGGGGCCAACGTCCTGACTTTC.

V and J are TRBV4-3 and TRBJ2-1, with D possibly TRBD2 on 5 matching bases. The CDR3 covers 19 residues. Germline V gives CDR1 LGHNA, CDR2 YSLEER. Trimming left V 6 bases short and J 6 bases short, with 30 bases between. DNA for the CDR3: TGCGCCAGCAGTCCCATGTTCATGCGGGCCGGCCACAACGGCAATGAGCAGTTCTTC. This codes for CASSPMFMRAGHNGNEQFF.

The chain links TRBV6-2 or TRBV6-3 to TRBJ2-3, with D uncertain. The ends were cut back, 5 bases at V and 4 bases at J, with 13 bases in the middle. From germline, CDR1 is MNHEY and CDR2 SVGEGT. The CDR3 is 14 amino acids. CDR3 nucleotides: TGTGCCAGCAGTCGTGTGGGCCTATCAGATACGCAGTATTTT. The encoded protein is CASSRVGLSDTQYF.

This chain connects TRBV7-9 to TRBJ1-2, with TRBD1 matching over 9 bases. Germline V gene lookup returns CDR1 SEHNR and CDR2 FQNEAQ (reference sequence). J was trimmed by 11 bases and V by 2 bases; bases with no gene match: 6. This CDR3 is built from 13 residues. CDR3 sequence reads: CASSLPHRGRYTF. In DNA form, the CDR3 reads TGTGCCAGCAGCTTACCCCACAGGGGGCGGTACACCTTC.

The chain couples TRBV28 to TRBJ1-2; TRBD1 is a possible D gene (6 bases). This CDR3 is built from 12 residues. V shed 5 bases and J shed 9 bases, with 13 bases lying between them. Looked up from germline, CDR1 is MDHEN and CDR2 is SYDVKM. CDR3 DNA: TGTGCCAGCAGTGTCAACAGGGATAGCTACACCTTC. Protein product: CASSVNRDSYTF.

The chain links TRBV29-1 to TRBJ2-7; 7 bases line up with TRBD2. Germline assignment: CDR1 SQVTM and CDR2 ANQGSEA. CDR3 length: 13 amino acids. Trimming at V came to 4 bases and at J to 4 bases, leaving 7 bases not matched to a gene. Here the CDR3 DNA reads TGCAGCGTTGTGGGGGGGGATTGGTACGAGCAGTACTTC. Protein: CSVVGGDWYEQYF.

The chain recombines TRBV7-6 with TRBJ2-6, with a weak D call TRBD2 (5 bases). The CDR3 has 17 residues. From germline, CDR1 is SGHVS and CDR2 FNYEAQ. Trimming stripped 6 bases from V and 0 bases from J, with 15 bases between. CDR3 in amino acids: CASRPVGGSSGANVLTF. The CDR3, as DNA: TGTGCCAGCAGGCCGGTGGGCGGGTCCTCTGGGGCCAACGTCCTGACTTTC.

The chain joins TRBV18 to TRBJ1-6, with 12 positions matching TRBD1. This CDR3 contains 15 residues. In germline, CDR1 is KGHSH, CDR2 LQKENI. V shed 2 bases, J shed 12 bases, and the junction held 5 bases outside the gene matches. CDR3 nucleotides: TGTGCCAGCTCACCAGGGACAGGGGGCTCGGTACCCCTCCACTTT. Protein product: CASSPGTGGSVPLHF. Full variable domain (missing parts from reference TRBV18 and TRBJ1-6): NAGVMQNPRHLVRRRGQEARLRCSPMKGHSHVYWYRQLPEEGLKFMVYLQKENIIDESGMPKERFSAEFPKEGPSILRIQQVVRGDSAAYFCASSPGTGGSVPLHFGNGTRLTVT.

Notes on this clone: Germline is not matched at one junction end, which may reflect a read error. Additional DNA sequences in this sample encode the identical CDR3. This chain joins TRBV5-8 and TRBJ2-3; 8 bases are shared with TRBD1. Germline loops: CDR1 SGHTS, CDR2 YDEGEE. The CDR3 is 17 residues long. CDR3 protein: CASSPTIRDRRTDTQYF. The CDR3 DNA reads TGTGCTAGCAGCCCCACTATCCGGGACAGGAGGACAGATACGCAGTATTTT.

This clone was recorded a few times. This chain links TRBV4-2 with TRBJ1-2; TRBD1 agrees at 9 bases. The CDR3 runs to 16 residues. The junction had 6 bases not matched to a gene; V was cut back by 4 bases and J by 0 bases. The germline V gene encodes CDR1 LGHNA and CDR2 YNFKEQ. CDR3 bases: TGTGCCAGCAGCCCGGGACAGGGCTCGGCTAACTATGGCTACACCTTC. Amino acids: CASSPGQGSANYGYTF.

A few counts support this clone. The rearrangement joins TRBV27 to TRBJ1-5, with D perhaps TRBD1 (6 bases). Germline-derived CDR1 and CDR2 are MNHEY and SMNVEV (reference sequence). The CDR3 runs 17 residues. V lost 5 bases to trimming and J lost 0 bases, with 17 bases between them. The CDR3 is CASSPAGTMLSNQPQHF. DNA for the CDR3: TGTGCCAGCAGTCCTGCCGGGACAATGCTTAGCAATCAGCCCCAGCATTTT.

The chain joins TRBV13 to TRBJ1-2; D is ambiguous. CDR3 size: 11 residues. CDR1 PRHDT and CDR2 FYEKMQ come from the germline V gene (reference sequence). Trimming took off 4 bases at V and 8 bases at J, with 8 bases between the two ends. The CDR3 protein is CASSSVPGYTF. Written as DNA, the CDR3 is TGTGCCAGCAGCTCTGTTCCCGGCTACACCTTC.

This rearrangement joins TRBV6-5 to TRBJ2-1; tentative D call: TRBD1 (6 bases). The CDR3 spans 12 residues. The ends were cut back, 5 bases at V and 8 bases at J, with 10 bases in the middle. Germline CDR1 MNHEY, CDR2 SVGAGI. CDR3 sequence (DNA): TGTGCCAGCAGTCAGACAGGAGATGAGCAGTTCTTC. Translated, it gives CASSQTGDEQFF.

The chain links TRBV3-1 (or the pseudogene TRBV3-2) to TRBJ2-1; 9 bases line up with TRBD1. CDR3 size: 17 residues. The V and J ends lost 3 bases and 4 bases, in that order; junction bases with no gene match: 10. CDR1 and CDR2 from the germline V gene are LGHDT and YNNKEL (reference sequence). CDR3 bases: TGTGCCAGCAGCCAGGGACAGGGATTTCCATGGTACAATGAGCAGTTCTTC. Translation: CASSQGQGFPWYNEQFF.

The V call is TRBV28, the J call TRBJ1-2; 7 bases fit TRBD1. The CDR3 has 15 amino acids. Germline V CDR1 and CDR2: MDHEN, SYDVKM. J was trimmed by 6 bases and V by 3 bases; bases with no gene match: 10. Written as DNA, the CDR3 is TGTGCCAGCAGTTTCCCACGGACAGGTAGCGATGGCTACACCTTC. This encodes CASSFPRTGSDGYTF.

V is TRBV20-1 and J is TRBJ1-5; D unclear. CDR3 length equals 14 residues. Trimming removed 3 bases from V and 5 bases from J, with 14 bases in between. CDR1 is DFQATT, CDR2 SNEGSKA, per germline (reference sequence). CDR3 in DNA: TGCAGTGCTAGTTTGATGGTGCGCGATCAGCCCCAGCATTTT. Its protein is CSASLMVRDQPQHF.

The genes are TRBV11-3 and TRBJ2-2; maybe TRBD2 (5 bases). Germline CDR1 is SGHNT and CDR2 is YENEEA. V was cut by 5 bases and J by 0 bases, with 10 bases left in between. The CDR3 runs to 15 residues. The CDR3 DNA reads TGTGCCAGCAGCCGTGGGAGCTCGAACACCGGGGAGCTGTTTTTT. Amino acid sequence: CASSRGSSNTGELFF.

The chain combines TRBV11-2 with TRBJ1-5, with 12 bases identical to TRBD1. Germline V gene lookup returns CDR1 SGHAT and CDR2 FQNNGV. The CDR3 consists of 16 residues. The ends lost 6 bases at V and 4 bases at J; junction bases unmatched: 7. CDR3 bases: TGTGCCAGCAGTCCCACGGGACAGGGGGCGAATCAGCCCCAGCATTTT. This translates into CASSPTGQGANQPQHF.

This clone was recorded only once. The chain is built from TRBV19 and TRBJ1-1, with unresolved D. The CDR3 covers 13 residues. Germline CDR1 LNHDA, CDR2 SQIVND (reference sequence). The V end was cut by 5 bases, the J end by 1 base, with 8 bases between. The CDR3 nucleotides are TGTGCCAGTAGTCAGTCCCGGAACACTGAAGCTTTCTTT. Protein: CASSQSRNTEAFF. The variable domain in full, completed from reference TRBV19 and TRBJ1-1, reads DGGITQSPKYLFRKEGQNVTLSCEQNLNHDAMYWYRQDPGQGLRLIYYSQIVNDFQKGDIAEGYSVSREKKESFPLTVTSAQKNPTAFYLCASSQSRNTEAFFGQGTRLTVV.

The chain recombines TRBV11-3 with TRBJ2-7; 7 nucleotides agree with TRBD1. Germline loops: CDR1 SGHNT, CDR2 YENEEA. The CDR3 sequence is 14 residues long. V gave up 5 bases and J gave up 4 bases; unmatched junction bases: 8. The CDR3 loop reads CASSATQGNYEQYF. CDR3 DNA: TGTGCCAGCAGCGCCACACAGGGGAATTACGAGCAGTACTTC. The full variable domain, rest sourced from reference TRBV11-3 and TRBJ2-7, is EAGVVQSPRYKIIEKKQPVAFWCNPISGHNTLYWYLQNLGQGPELLIRYENEEAVDDSQLPKDRFSAERLKGVDSTLKIQPAELGDSAVYLCASSATQGNYEQYFGPGTRLTVT.

This sequence joins TRBV6-2 or TRBV6-3 and TRBJ2-1; D is unclear. From germline, CDR1 is MNHEY and CDR2 SVGEGT. The CDR3 loop spans 16 amino acids. V shed 0 bases and J shed 4 bases, with 13 bases lying between them. The CDR3 bases are TGTGCCAGCAGTTACTCGAGGAACTACCGATACAATGAGCAGTTCTTC. The encoded protein is CASSYSRNYRYNEQFF.

The rearrangement joins TRBV11-2 to TRBJ2-3; maybe TRBD2 (7 bases). Germline loops: CDR1 SGHAT, CDR2 FQNNGV. Trimming removed 1 base at V and 2 bases at J, with 16 bases between. This CDR3 region has 17 residues. The CDR3 nucleotides read TGTGCCAGCAGCTTAGGGGGGGGCAGGGGACTCACAGATACGCAGTATTTT. The encoded protein is CASSLGGGRGLTDTQYF.